These 6 T cell receptor beta chains were all obtained from the same sample, sequenced in a study of vaccination effects on CD4 cells after COVID-19. These receptors' targets are unknown. Repertoires were generated with immunoSEQ multiplex PCR, while TCRdb's copy carries only in-frame clones and drops some. The repertoire holds under 55,000 clones, with approximately 72% as singletons. Cultured cells yielded isolated CD4+ T cells after about ten days. It was two doses of either the BNT162b2 or mRNA-1273 vaccine that participants received. The sample here was CD4+ T cells from PBMCs cultured without peptide, taken after COVID-19 vaccination. The receptors shown here come from a human donor who received a COVID-19 vaccine.

This CDR3 reads CASSMGQRGNTIYF. For the CDR3, the DNA is TGTGCCAGCAGCATGGGACAGAGAGGAAACACCATATATTTT. This rearrangement joins TRBV6-6 to TRBJ1-3; 7 bases map to TRBD1. V was clipped by 6 bases and J by 4 bases; unmatched bases: 6. CDR1 MNHNY and CDR2 SVGAGI come from the germline V gene (reference sequence). The CDR3 spans 14 residues.

This clone was counted a few times. The J gene is TRBJ2-6, the V gene TRBV5-6; D is perhaps TRBD1 or TRBD2 (5 bases each). CDR3 size: 17 residues. V dropped 4 bases and J dropped 4 bases, with 18 bases sitting between them. Germline V gene lookup returns CDR1 SGHDT and CDR2 YYEEEE. The CDR3 bases are TGTGCCAGCAGCGGGTTCGGGGCCCAGTGGGGGGCCAACGTCCTGACTTTC. Translated: CASSGFGAQWGANVLTF.

The chain recombines TRBV7-2 with TRBJ2-7, with 7 bases that match TRBD2. The germline gives CDR1 SGHTA, CDR2 FQGNSA. The CDR3 spans 16 residues. The trim removed 2 bases at V and 2 bases at J, leaving 9 bases unmatched. CDR3: CASSLQGGRIPYEQYF. The CDR3 coding sequence is TGTGCCAGCAGCTTACAGGGCGGGAGAATCCCCTACGAGCAGTACTTC.

In its sample, this clone was seen a few times. This sequence joins TRBV2 and TRBJ2-7; D is possibly TRBD1 (5 bases). Germline V gives CDR1 SNHLY, CDR2 FYNNEI. V lost 4 bases, J lost 3 bases, and 10 bases lay in between. CDR3 length: 13 amino acids. The chain's CDR3 is CASSGDRNYEQYF. Written as DNA, the CDR3 is TGTGCCAGCAGTGGCGACAGAAACTACGAGCAGTACTTC.

A few counts support this clone. The chain couples TRBV12-3 or TRBV12-4 to TRBJ2-7; TRBD2 is a possible D gene (5 bases). The CDR3 covers 11 residues. Trimming removed 5 bases at V and 7 bases at J, with 9 bases between. The CDR3 is CASSPSGEQYF. CDR3 bases: TGTGCCAGCAGTCCGTCGGGGGAGCAGTACTTC.

The J gene is TRBJ2-3, the V gene TRBV21-1; no DNA check was done on the table's D call, TRBD1. TRBV21-1 is labeled a pseudogene. CDR3 length: 16 residues. As DNA, the CDR3 is TGTGCCAGCTATCAAACTTTCAGGGGGCCGACAGATACGCAGTATTTT. Translating gives CASYQTFRGPTDTQYF.